This TCR beta chain was documented in a study of blood T cell repertoires in COVID-19. Profiling relied on immunoSEQ multiplex PCR, and the TCRdb table lists in-frame clones only, not all of them. Among 200,000 to 300,000 clones listed, about 91% were seen once. Germline CDR1 and CDR2: MNHEY and SVGAGI. The CDR3 length is 13 residues. V shed 5 bases and J shed 1 base, with 8 bases lying between them. The sample was PBMCs or T cells enriched from blood (not recorded which). The V gene is TRBV6-5, the J gene TRBJ1-1; the D gene is possibly TRBD1 (5 bases). The receptor's source is a woman aged 40 to 50 with acute COVID-19. CDR3 sequence reads: CASSPGRNTEAFF. CDR3 nucleotides: TGTGCCAGCAGTCCAGGGCGGAACACTGAAGCTTTCTTT.